The sequence of this TCR beta chain was determined in a study of OX40 agonist ivuxolimab in advanced cancers. Describing the broader study: Ivuxolimab, which targeted the costimulatory receptor OX40 (CD134), was an agonistic, fully human IgG2 monoclonal antibody. Of the 50 to 55 patients in dose escalation, some 20 had hepatocellular carcinoma, roughly 15 had melanoma, 9 had renal cell carcinoma and 9 had head and neck cancer. A male proportion of roughly 80% and a mean age of roughly 55 years, ranging from about 20 to 80, were recorded for the dose-escalation cohort. Patients were allowed to have had prior anti-PD-1, anti-PD-L1 or anti-CTLA-4 therapy, and approximately 40% of the dose-escalation patients had previously received checkpoint inhibitors. Intravenous ivuxolimab was administered to patients every 2 weeks at six dose levels: 0.01, 0.1, 0.3, 1.5, 3 and 10 mg/kg. The purpose of peripheral TCRbeta sequencing was to test whether ivuxolimab changed TCR sequence diversity and led to clonal T-cell expansion. The monotherapy dose-escalation portion (N ≈ 50 patients) of the phase I ivuxolimab trial is reported in the paper. Partial responses occurred in three dose-escalation patients, of whom one had hepatocellular carcinoma and two had cutaneous melanoma.

Findings and caveats that apply to the study as a whole: After ivuxolimab, more expanded clones were found on average in CD8+ T cells than in CD4+ T cells. Clonal expansion of both CD4+ and CD8+ blood T cells was observed from baseline to week 6 at doses 0.1 to 3.0 mg/kg. The antigen specificity of the clonally expanded peripheral T cells was not determined. In the 0.1-3.0 mg/kg groups, partial responders were among the patients with the lowest normalized peripheral clonal expansion, particularly in CD8+ T cells. Low levels of normalized T-cell clonal expansion were also shown by some nonresponding patients.

For sequencing of the TCRbeta CDR3 region, genomic DNA was extracted from the sorted cells. The immunoSEQ Assay was used to sequence the TCRbeta CDR3 regions. Held by TCRdb, this immuneACCESS table contains in-frame sequences only and omits some clones. Under half of the omission traces to an unresolved V gene where checked; the cause of the rest is unknown. This sample holds around 62,000 clones; around 93% were observed only once. Around 0.33% of the sample belongs to the ten largest clones. CDR3 length: 17 amino acids, cysteine to phenylalanine. Kept here is only the CDR3 DNA, which spans 51 bases and is read in frame from base 1. V is pared back by 2 bases and J by 5 bases, with 19 bases lying between the germline termini. Patients with autoimmune disease history or receiving systemic immunosuppression were excluded from the trial. Peripheral blood for TCR sequencing was drawn from every dose cohort at baseline, at cycle 4 day 1 and at cycle 7 day 1. The samples were taken from a phase I, first-in-human, multicenter, open-label dose-escalation trial of ivuxolimab. The trial enrolled adults with locally advanced or metastatic head and neck squamous cell, hepatocellular, melanoma or renal cell carcinoma. Before TCR sequencing, CD4+ T cells and CD8+ T cells from peripheral blood were sorted into separate populations.

Concerning this clone itself: What antigen it recognizes has not been identified. No quality values exist for individual bases; no much larger clone is one base distant.

The TCR originated in an adult with an advanced solid tumor such as melanoma, head and neck, liver or kidney cancer. The rearranged chain carries TRBV6-7 and TRBJ2-1; 5 matching bases give a weak D call of TRBD1. TRBV6-7 is an ORF, and what it does is uncertain. The sequencing here drew on CD4+ or CD8+ T cells sorted from blood, taken in a trial of the OX40 agonist ivuxolimab. The nucleotides are TGTGCCAGCAGTTACATCCGCAGGGTCCCCACAGACAATGAGCAGTTCTTC. It codes for CASSYIRRVPTDNEQFF.